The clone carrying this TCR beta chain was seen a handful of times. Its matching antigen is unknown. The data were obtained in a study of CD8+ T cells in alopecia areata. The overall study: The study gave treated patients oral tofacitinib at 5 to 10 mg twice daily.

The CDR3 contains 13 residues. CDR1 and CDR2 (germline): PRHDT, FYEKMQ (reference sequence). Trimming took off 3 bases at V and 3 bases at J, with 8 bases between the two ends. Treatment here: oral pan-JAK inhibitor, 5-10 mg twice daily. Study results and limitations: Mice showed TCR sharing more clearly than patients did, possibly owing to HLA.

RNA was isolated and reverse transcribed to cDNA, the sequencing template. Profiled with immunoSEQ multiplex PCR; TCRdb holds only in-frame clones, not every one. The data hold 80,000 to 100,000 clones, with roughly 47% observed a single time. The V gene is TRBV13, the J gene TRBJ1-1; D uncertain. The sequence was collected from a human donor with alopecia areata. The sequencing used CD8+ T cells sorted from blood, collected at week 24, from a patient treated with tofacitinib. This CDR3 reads CASSFGQYTEAFF. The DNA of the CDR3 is TGTGCCAGCAGCTTCGGGCAGTACACTGAAGCTTTCTTT.